The T cell receptor beta chain under discussion was sequenced for a study of cytomegalovirus exposure and HLA in healthy donors. Points on this clone: Its antigen remains unidentified.

General study results and limits: A later analysis showed TCR association rates differing by HLA locus, peaking at DRB1 and lowest at HLA-C. In a later analysis, specific HLA alleles were associated with under 20,000 TCR beta sequences at a 0.05 false discovery rate. Associated with cytomegalovirus, according to the listing, were some 150 TCR beta chains.

A multiplex PCR was run with 60 Vbeta primers and 13 Jbeta primers. The protocol was immunoSEQ multiplex PCR, while the TCRdb copy is restricted to in-frame clones and leaves out a portion. The sample lists around 180,000 clones; 84% were seen once. J gave up 1 base and V 0 bases, and 10 bases lay outside the gene matches. The CDR3 length is 19 residues. CDR1 is SGDLS, CDR2 YYNGEE, per germline. Sample: PBMCs. The sequence derives from a girl aged 2 to 9 in good health and CMV-seropositive. This rearrangement joins TRBV9 to TRBJ1-5, with 10 bases identical to TRBD1. This CDR3 reads CASSVVEGTGDYSNQPQHF. In nucleotides, the CDR3 is TGTGCCAGCAGCGTAGTAGAGGGGACAGGGGATTACAGCAATCAGCCCCAGCATTTT.